This T cell receptor (beta chain) came from a study of a mutant IDH1 vaccine in newly diagnosed glioma. Across the study: Mean patient age was around 40 years; approximately 62% were male and around 38% female.

A word on this clone: Its antigen is as yet unknown.

This CDR3 is 14 amino acids long. Germline V lookup: CDR1 MGHRA, CDR2 YSYEKL. V was clipped by 10 bases and J by 1 base; unmatched bases: 6. The time point: week 5, during vaccination. Alongside topical imiquimod, each dose of vaccine comprised 300 ug of mutant IDH1 20-mer peptide. Whole-study findings and limits: Vaccination induced immune responses in over 85% of patients.

Clones were sequenced by immunoSEQ multiplex PCR, and TCRdb holds only the in-frame ones, with some missing. The sample shows roughly 50,000 clones, roughly four fifths of them seen only once. The chain joins TRBV4-1 to TRBJ1-1, with 10 bases aligning to TRBD1. The sequence derives from a man aged 30 to 45 with glioma. The specimen was PBMCs, collected from a glioma patient whose treatment included an IDH1 peptide vaccine. CDR3 protein: CATRTGGWNTEAFF. CDR3 DNA sequence: TGCGCCACCCGGACAGGGGGATGGAACACTGAAGCTTTCTTT.